This TCR beta chain emerged from a study of regulatory T cells in long-lasting Graves disease. Whole-study findings and limits: Accuracy could have been hurt by small sample size. TRBV28 was favored in persistent disease, as were TRBJ1-2 and TRBJ2-5. A greater number of public clonotypes (approximately 2,700) was shared by persistent patients than by new patients (around 960).

Library construction for TCR beta used iRepertoire HTBI primers and Arm-PCR of CDR3 regions. TCRdb reprocessed the multiplex PCR reads with MiXCR, giving one entry per CDR3 protein. The sample lists about 320,000 distinct CDR3 sequences; approximately 20% were seen once. Trimming stripped 0 bases from V and 12 bases from J, with 13 bases between. There are 12 residues in the CDR3. Germline lookup yields CDR1 GTSNPN and CDR2 SVGIG (reference sequence). A few counts support this clonotype. Its antigen remains unidentified. The time point here: newly diagnosed GD, antithyroid drugs for less than 3 months. PBMCs provided the RNA from which the TCR library was made.

The TCR comes from a female donor with Graves disease. The sequenced sample was peripheral blood mononuclear cells (PBMCs), obtained at new diagnosis, from a patient treated with antithyroid drugs. The V and J genes are TRBV30 and TRBJ2-3, with D possibly being TRBD2 (6 bases). The CDR3 sequence is CAWSVLGGVQYF. The CDR3, as DNA: TGTGCCTGGAGTGTTCTGGGGGGTGTTCAGTATTTT.